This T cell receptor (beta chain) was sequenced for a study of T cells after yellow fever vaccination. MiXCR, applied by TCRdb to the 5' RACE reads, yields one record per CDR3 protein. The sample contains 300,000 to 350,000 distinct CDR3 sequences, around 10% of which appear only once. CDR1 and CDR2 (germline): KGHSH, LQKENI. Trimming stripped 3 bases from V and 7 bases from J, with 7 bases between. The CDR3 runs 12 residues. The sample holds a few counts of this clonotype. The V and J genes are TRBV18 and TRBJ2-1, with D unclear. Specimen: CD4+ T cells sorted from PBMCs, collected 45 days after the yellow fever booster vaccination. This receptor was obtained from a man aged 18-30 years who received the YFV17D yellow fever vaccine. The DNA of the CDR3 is TGTGCCAGCTCACCTTCAACAAATGAGCAGTTCTTC. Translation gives CASSPSTNEQFF.